Included here is one T cell receptor beta chain sequence, with context. TCRdb re-called the RT-PCR reads through MiXCR, storing one row per CDR3 protein. The table has a few hundred thousand distinct CDR3 sequences, approximately 7.8% seen once. This sample was included in a study of response to subunit inactivated influenza vaccine. CDR1 and CDR2 (germline): MNHEY, SMNVEV (reference sequence). CDR3 length equals 15 residues. The V gene end was trimmed by 8 bases and the J gene end by 2 bases; junction bases not matched to a gene: 11. This rearrangement joins TRBV27 to TRBJ2-7, with 8 bases that match TRBD2. The TCR sequence derives from a man aged 50-75 years who received an inactivated influenza vaccine. This specimen was PBMCs from blood, taken around 25 months after vaccination. The CDR3 DNA reads as TGTGCCAGCCGAGCGGGAGCCTCGAGACCCTACGAGCAGTACTTC. Amino acids: CASRAGASRPYEQYF.